This T cell receptor beta chain is from a study of CD4 T cells in relation to SARS-CoV-2 and coronaviruses. Turning to the study itself: Convalescent donors were aged roughly 21 to 80, with median roughly 42 years.

The table lists this clone with a count of one. V was clipped by 6 bases and J by 2 bases, with 13 bases between them. The CDR3 sequence is 14 residues long. CDR1 and CDR2 from the germline V gene are SEHNR and FQNEAQ (reference sequence). This table comes from immunoSEQ multiplex PCR, and its TCRdb copy is limited to in-frame clones, with some not included. The sample lists approximately 60,000 clones; about 91% were seen once. The clonotype was recovered from an adult with COVID-19. The J gene is TRBJ2-5, the V gene TRBV7-9, with D unclear. The sequenced material came from naive CD4+ T cells from PBMCs. Subset noted: naive CD4+ T cells isolated by negative enrichment. DNA of the CDR3: TGTGCCAGCAGTGCACAGAATACACAAGAGACCCAGTACTTC. As protein: CASSAQNTQETQYF.